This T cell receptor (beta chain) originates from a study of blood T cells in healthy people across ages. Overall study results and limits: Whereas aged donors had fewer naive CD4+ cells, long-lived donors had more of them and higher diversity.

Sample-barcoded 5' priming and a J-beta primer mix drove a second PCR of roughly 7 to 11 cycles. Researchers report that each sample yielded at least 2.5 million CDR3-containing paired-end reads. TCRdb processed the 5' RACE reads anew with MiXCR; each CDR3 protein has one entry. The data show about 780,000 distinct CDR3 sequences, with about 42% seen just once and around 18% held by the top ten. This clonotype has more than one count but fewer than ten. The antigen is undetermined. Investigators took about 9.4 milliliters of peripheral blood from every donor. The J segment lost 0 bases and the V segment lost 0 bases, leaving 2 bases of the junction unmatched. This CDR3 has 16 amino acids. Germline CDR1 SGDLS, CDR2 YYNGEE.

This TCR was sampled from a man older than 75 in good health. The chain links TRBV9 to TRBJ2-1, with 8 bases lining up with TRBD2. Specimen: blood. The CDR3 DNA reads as TGTGCCAGCAGCGTAGCGGCGGGAGGCTCCTACAATGAGCAGTTCTTC. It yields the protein CASSVAAGGSYNEQFF.